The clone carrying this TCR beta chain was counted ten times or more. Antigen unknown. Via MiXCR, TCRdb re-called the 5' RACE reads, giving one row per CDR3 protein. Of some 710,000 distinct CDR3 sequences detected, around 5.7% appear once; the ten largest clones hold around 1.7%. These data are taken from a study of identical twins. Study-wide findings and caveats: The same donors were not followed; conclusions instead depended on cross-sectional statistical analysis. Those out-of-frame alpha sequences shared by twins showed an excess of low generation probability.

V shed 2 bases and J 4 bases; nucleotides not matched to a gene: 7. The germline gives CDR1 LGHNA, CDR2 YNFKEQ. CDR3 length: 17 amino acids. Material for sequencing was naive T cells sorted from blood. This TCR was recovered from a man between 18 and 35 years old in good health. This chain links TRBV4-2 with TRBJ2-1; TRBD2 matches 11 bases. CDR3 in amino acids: CASSQTGTSGDYNEQFF. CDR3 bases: TGTGCCAGCAGCCAAACCGGGACTAGCGGAGATTACAATGAGCAGTTCTTC.